This T cell receptor (beta chain) appears in the sequencing data of a study of Graves' ophthalmopathy and Graves' hyperthyroidism. On this clonotype: The antigen remains unidentified.

RNA served as the template for amplifying TCR beta CDR3 regions. HTBI-primed first-round RT-PCR preceded second-round multiplex PCR. TCRdb ran MiXCR on the multiplex PCR reads and lists one entry per CDR3 protein. The data hold around 670,000 distinct CDR3 sequences, with approximately 40% observed a single time. Trimming cost V 2 bases and J 7 bases, with 8 bases left between them. This CDR3 is built from 13 residues. General observations from the study: A classifier, a 13-signature model, separated ophthalmopathy from stable hyperthyroidism with approximately 87% sensitivity and about 82% specificity.

Other autoimmune diseases, uncontrolled infections, pregnancy or lactation excluded patients from enrollment. This TCR came from an adult man with Graves' ophthalmopathy. The V call is TRBV12-3 or TRBV12-4, the J call TRBJ1-4; D call uncertain. The sample consisted of peripheral blood. CDR3 sequence: CASSLPEGEKLFF. CDR3 DNA sequence: TGTGCCAGCAGTTTACCAGAAGGTGAAAAACTGTTTTTT.